The 13 T cell receptor beta chains listed next were all sequenced from one sample in a study of T-cell memory formation after mild COVID-19 (dated by TCRdb to the early 2020s). Library preparation employed 5' RACE. Sequencing relied on an Illumina NovaSeq 6000. TCRdb passed the public sequencing reads through fastp at Q25 and MiXCR, retaining productive beta sequences. Every CDR3 protein is listed once, alongside the most common genes and DNA of its rows. This sample is represented by 400,000 to 500,000 distinct CDR3 sequences; approximately 25% of them were singletons. Around 9.5% of the sample rests with the top ten. Sequences were obtained from PBMCs or a T cell subset sorted from them (not recorded which). These receptors originate from an adult woman who had mild COVID-19 (a few samples of this study predate the infection). The sample titles of this study are shuffled in the database, so cell type and time point are left out; the donor was told from shared clones.

This clonotype was counted a few times. DNA of the CDR3: TGCGCCAGCAGCTATACCACCCCAGGGTCTCGGATTAATGAAAAACTGTTTTTT. It yields the protein CASSYTTPGSRINEKLFF. V usage is TRBV5-1 and J usage is TRBJ1-4; a weak D match, TRBD1 (5 bases). This CDR3 contains 18 residues. V lost 3 bases and J lost 4, with 22 bases in between. Germline CDR1 is SGHRS and CDR2 is YFSETQ.

This clonotype was observed a handful of times. J is TRBJ2-7 and V is TRBV7-8, with 11 bases that match TRBD1. The CDR3 loop spans 17 amino acids. Germline CDR1 and CDR2: SGHVS and FQNEAQ. V shed 3 bases, J shed 2 bases, and the junction held 9 bases outside the gene matches. Here the CDR3 DNA reads TGTGCCAGCAGCTTGGACAGGGGGCCCATAGGGGCCTACGAGCAGTACTTC. The encoded protein is CASSLDRGPIGAYEQYF.

This clonotype was found a few times. The rearrangement links TRBV24-1 to TRBJ1-2; D is unclear. The CDR3 length is 14 residues. Germline CDR1 is KGHDR and CDR2 is SFDVKD. Trimming took 3 bases from V and 3 from J, leaving 10 bases between them. The CDR3 loop reads CATSDRVKDYGYTF. In DNA form, the CDR3 reads TGTGCCACCAGTGATCGAGTCAAGGACTATGGCTACACCTTC.

The V and J genes are TRBV5-1 and TRBJ2-7, with a tentative D call TRBD1 (6 bases). Germline V gene sequence: CDR1 SGHRS, CDR2 YFSETQ. The ends were cut back, 0 bases at V and 6 bases at J, with 22 bases in the middle. This CDR3 is 17 amino acids long. The CDR3 region is CASSLDGIWAEQGEQYF. CDR3 DNA sequence: TGCGCCAGCAGCTTGGACGGGATTTGGGCTGAACAGGGCGAGCAGTACTTC.

A few counts support this clonotype. This chain uses TRBV10-3 with TRBJ2-5; D might be TRBD2 (5 bases). Trimming pared 6 bases from V and 1 base from J, leaving 9 bases between. Germline V lookup: CDR1 ENHRY, CDR2 SYGVKD. CDR3 length equals 13 residues. The CDR3, as DNA: TGTGCCATCAGCCCGGAGGCCCAAGAGACCCAGTACTTC. It specifies CAISPEAQETQYF.

J is TRBJ1-1 and V is TRBV5-5; 7 bases map to TRBD1. Germline CDR1 and CDR2: SGHKS and YYEKEE (reference sequence). CDR3 length: 15 residues. The trim removed 0 bases at V and 5 bases at J, leaving 7 bases unmatched. In DNA, the CDR3 is TGTGCCAGCAGCTTGGTAGCCAGGGGGTTGACTGAAGCTTTCTTT. Residues: CASSLVARGLTEAFF.

This clonotype turned up a few times. The V and J genes are TRBV12-3 or TRBV12-4 and TRBJ1-2; D is perhaps TRBD1 (6 bases). Trimming removed 5 bases at V and 0 bases at J, with 13 bases between. This CDR3 contains 15 residues. The CDR3 bases are TGTGCCAGCAGTCCAGGACAGTTTTCTAACTATGGCTACACCTTC. This encodes CASSPGQFSNYGYTF.

This clonotype was recorded at least ten times. The rearrangement uses TRBV10-2 and TRBJ2-7; D not certain. V was cut by 5 bases and J by 2 bases, with 13 bases left in between. This CDR3 has 14 residues. Germline V lookup: CDR1 WSHSY, CDR2 SAAADI. CDR3 protein: CASSTQAQTYEQYF. The CDR3 DNA reads as TGCGCCAGCAGTACTCAGGCACAGACCTACGAGCAGTACTTC.

The chain links TRBV25-1 to TRBJ1-1; TRBD1 might be the D (6 bases). V was shortened by 2 bases and J by 9 bases, with 10 bases between the two germline ends. Germline loops: CDR1 MGHDK, CDR2 SYGVNS. This CDR3 has 12 residues. DNA for the CDR3: TGTGCCAGCAGTGAAGACAGGTCCCAAGCTTTCTTT. This sequence encodes CASSEDRSQAFF.

The chain carries TRBV19 and TRBJ2-1, with no clear D. CDR3 size: 12 residues. The germline V and J ends were trimmed by 3 bases and 5 bases, with 5 bases remaining between them. The germline V gene has CDR1 LNHDA and CDR2 SQIVND (reference sequence). The CDR3 DNA is TGTGCCAGTAGTATCCTGGACAATGAGCAGTTCTTC. Encoded protein: CASSILDNEQFF.

This clonotype was observed a handful of times. The chain carries TRBV7-8 and TRBJ1-6; tentative D call: TRBD1 (6 bases). CDR1 SGHVS and CDR2 FQNEAQ come from the germline V gene. The CDR3 contains 13 residues. V lost 5 bases and J 7 bases, leaving 9 bases between the germline ends. Here the CDR3 reads CASSATGNSPLHF. CDR3 sequence (DNA): TGTGCCAGCAGCGCAACAGGGAATTCACCCCTCCACTTT.

As DNA, the CDR3 is TGTGCCAGCAGCTTAAACCCTTTGGTGGGAATAAACCCAGATACGCAGTATTTT. Translating gives CASSLNPLVGINPDTQYF. This chain uses TRBV7-3 with TRBJ2-3; D is undetermined. Trimming pared 1 base from V and 4 bases from J, leaving 21 bases between. In germline, CDR1 is SGHTA, CDR2 FQGTGA. The CDR3 has 18 amino acids.

This clonotype was counted a few times. This rearrangement joins TRBV7-9 to TRBJ2-7; D is unclear. The CDR3 totals 14 residues. Germline assignment: CDR1 SEHNR and CDR2 FQNEAQ (reference sequence). The V and J ends lost 1 base and 4 bases respectively, with 11 bases between them. The CDR3 DNA reads as TGTGCCAGCAGCTTAGTAGAACACGGATACGAGCAGTACTTC. Its protein is CASSLVEHGYEQYF.